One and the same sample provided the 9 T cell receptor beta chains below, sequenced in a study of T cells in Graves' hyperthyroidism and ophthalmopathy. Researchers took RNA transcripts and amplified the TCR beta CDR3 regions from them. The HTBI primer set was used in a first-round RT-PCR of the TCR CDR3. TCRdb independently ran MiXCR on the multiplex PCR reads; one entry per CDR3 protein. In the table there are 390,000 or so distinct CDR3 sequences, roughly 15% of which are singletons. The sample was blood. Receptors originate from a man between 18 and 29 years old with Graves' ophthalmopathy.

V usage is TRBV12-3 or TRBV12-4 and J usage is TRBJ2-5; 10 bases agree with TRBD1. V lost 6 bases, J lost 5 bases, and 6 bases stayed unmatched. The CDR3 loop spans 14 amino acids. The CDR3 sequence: CASRGWTGGETQYF. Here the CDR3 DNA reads TGTGCCAGCAGGGGGTGGACAGGGGGTGAGACCCAGTACTTC.

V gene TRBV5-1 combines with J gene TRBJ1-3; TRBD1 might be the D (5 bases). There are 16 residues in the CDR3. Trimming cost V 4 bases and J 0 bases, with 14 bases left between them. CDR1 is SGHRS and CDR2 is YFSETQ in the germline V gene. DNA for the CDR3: TGCGCCAGCAGCGGCGGGACTCTGAGCTCTGGAAACACCATATATTTT. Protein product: CASSGGTLSSGNTIYF.

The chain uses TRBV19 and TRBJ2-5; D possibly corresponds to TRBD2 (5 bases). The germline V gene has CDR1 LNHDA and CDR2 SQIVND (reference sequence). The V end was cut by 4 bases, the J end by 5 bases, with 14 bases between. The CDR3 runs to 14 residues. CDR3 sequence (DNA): TGTGCCAGTAGTAACCGGGTCTTAGCGGAGACCCAGTACTTC. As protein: CASSNRVLAETQYF.

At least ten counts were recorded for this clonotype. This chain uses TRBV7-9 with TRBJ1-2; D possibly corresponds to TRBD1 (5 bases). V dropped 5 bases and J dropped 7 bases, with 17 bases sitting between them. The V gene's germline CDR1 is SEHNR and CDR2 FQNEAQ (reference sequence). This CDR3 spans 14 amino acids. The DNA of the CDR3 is TGTGCCAGCAGCCGCGCGGACGGGGCTGGTGGCTACACCTTC. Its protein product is CASSRADGAGGYTF.

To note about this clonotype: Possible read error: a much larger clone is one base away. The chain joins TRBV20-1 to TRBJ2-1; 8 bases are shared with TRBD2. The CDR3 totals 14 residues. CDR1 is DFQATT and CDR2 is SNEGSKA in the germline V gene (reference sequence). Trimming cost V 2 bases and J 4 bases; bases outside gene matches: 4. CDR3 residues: CSARPGGPYNEQFF. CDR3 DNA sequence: TGCAGTGCTAGACCGGGAGGGCCTTACAATGAGCAGTTCTTC.

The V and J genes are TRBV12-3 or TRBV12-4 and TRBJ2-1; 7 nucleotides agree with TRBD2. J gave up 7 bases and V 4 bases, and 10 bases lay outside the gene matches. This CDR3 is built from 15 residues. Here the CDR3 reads CASSSPGGRVNEQFF. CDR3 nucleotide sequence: TGTGCCAGCAGTTCCCCGGGCGGGAGAGTAAATGAGCAGTTCTTC.

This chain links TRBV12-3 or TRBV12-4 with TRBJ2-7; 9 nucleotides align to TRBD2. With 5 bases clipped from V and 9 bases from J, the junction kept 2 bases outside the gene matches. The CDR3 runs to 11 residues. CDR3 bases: TGTGCCAGCAGTCGACTAGCGGTGCAGTACTTC. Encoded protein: CASSRLAVQYF.

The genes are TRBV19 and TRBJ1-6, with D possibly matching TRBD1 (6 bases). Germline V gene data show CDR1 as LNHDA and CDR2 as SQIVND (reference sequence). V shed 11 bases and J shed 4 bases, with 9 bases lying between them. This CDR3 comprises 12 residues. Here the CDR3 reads CASGHYNSPLHF. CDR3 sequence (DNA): TGTGCCTCGGGACATTATAATTCACCCCTCCACTTT. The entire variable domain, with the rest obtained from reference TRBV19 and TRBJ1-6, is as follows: DGGITQSPKYLFRKEGQNVTLSCEQNLNHDAMYWYRQDPGQGLRLIYYSQIVNDFQKGDIAEGYSVSREKKESFPLTVTSAQKNPTAFYLCASGHYNSPLHFGNGTRLTVT.

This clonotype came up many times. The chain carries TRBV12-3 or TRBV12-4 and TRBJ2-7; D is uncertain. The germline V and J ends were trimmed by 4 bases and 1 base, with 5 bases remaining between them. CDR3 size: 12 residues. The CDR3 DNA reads TGTGCCAGCAGTTCTGGTTCCTACGAGCAGTACTTC. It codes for CASSSGSYEQYF.